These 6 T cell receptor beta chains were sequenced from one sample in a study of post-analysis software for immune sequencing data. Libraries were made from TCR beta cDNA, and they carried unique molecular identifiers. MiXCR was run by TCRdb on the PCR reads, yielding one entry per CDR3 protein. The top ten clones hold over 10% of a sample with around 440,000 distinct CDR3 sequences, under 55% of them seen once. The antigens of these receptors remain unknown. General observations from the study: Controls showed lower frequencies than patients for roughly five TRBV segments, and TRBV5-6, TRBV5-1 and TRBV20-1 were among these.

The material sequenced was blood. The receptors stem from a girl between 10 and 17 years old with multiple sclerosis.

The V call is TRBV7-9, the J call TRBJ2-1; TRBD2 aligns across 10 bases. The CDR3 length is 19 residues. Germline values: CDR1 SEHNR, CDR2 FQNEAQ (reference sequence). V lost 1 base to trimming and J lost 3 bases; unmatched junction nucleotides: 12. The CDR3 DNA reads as TGTGCCAGCAGCTTAGGACGGTCTAGCGGGAGAGGTTTCTACAATGAGCAGTTCTTC. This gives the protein CASSLGRSSGRGFYNEQFF.

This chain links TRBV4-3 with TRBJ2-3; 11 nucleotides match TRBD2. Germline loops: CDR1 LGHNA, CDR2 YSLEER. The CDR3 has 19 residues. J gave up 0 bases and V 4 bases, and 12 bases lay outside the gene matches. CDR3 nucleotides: TGCGCCAGCAGCCGAGATCCTAGCGGGAGGTATAAGAGCACAGATACGCAGTATTTT. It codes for CASSRDPSGRYKSTDTQYF.

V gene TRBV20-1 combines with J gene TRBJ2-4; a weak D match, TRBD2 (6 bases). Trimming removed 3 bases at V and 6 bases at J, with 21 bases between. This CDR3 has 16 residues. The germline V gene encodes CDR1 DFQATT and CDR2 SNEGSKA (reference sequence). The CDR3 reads CSASPQGPPGVNIQYF. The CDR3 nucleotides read TGCAGTGCTAGCCCCCAAGGCCCCCCGGGGGTAAACATTCAGTACTTC.

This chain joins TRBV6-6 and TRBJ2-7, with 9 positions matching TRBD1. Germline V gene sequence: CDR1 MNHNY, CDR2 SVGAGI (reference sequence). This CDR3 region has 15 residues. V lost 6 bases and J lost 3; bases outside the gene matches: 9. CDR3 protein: CASRPGQGRYYEQYF. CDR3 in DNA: TGTGCCAGCAGACCCGGACAGGGGAGGTACTACGAGCAGTACTTC.

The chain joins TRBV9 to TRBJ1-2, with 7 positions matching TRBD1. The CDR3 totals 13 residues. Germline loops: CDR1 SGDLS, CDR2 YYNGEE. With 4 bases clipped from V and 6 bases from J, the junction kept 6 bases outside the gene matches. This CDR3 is CASSSDREDGYTF. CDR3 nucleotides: TGTGCCAGCAGCTCCGACAGGGAGGATGGCTACACCTTC.

CDR3 loop: CASRRARRLDYMNTEAFF. The CDR3, as DNA: TGTGCCAGCAGACGCGCCCGTCGCCTGGATTACATGAACACTGAAGCTTTCTTT. The genes are TRBV6-1 and TRBJ1-1; D uncertain. The length of the CDR3 is 18 residues. CDR1 is MNHNS, CDR2 SASEGT, per germline. V was trimmed by 6 bases and J by 0 bases, leaving 23 bases between them.